Listed below are T cell receptor beta chains from one sample, sequenced in a study of blood T cell repertoires in COVID-19. Repertoires were generated with immunoSEQ multiplex PCR, while TCRdb's copy carries only in-frame clones and drops some. The table includes about 220,000 clones, 80% to 85% detected once. Sequenced input: peripheral blood. All receptors come from a woman in her fifties or sixties who had recovered from COVID-19. Both conserved end residues are part of each CDR3. The D gene is left open where the match is weak. Not all rows give a size; the values are once, few, many and, for expanded clones, a class.

d_call j_call v_call clone_size cdr3_aa cdr3_nt
TRBD1 TRBJ1-2 TRBV5-4 - CASSLMMGQGPMGYTF TGTGCCAGCAGCTTGATGATGGGACAGGGACCTATGGGCTACACCTTC
- TRBJ1-1 TRBV6-2/TRBV6-3 - CASSGKARGLLKRATEAFF TGTGCCAGCAGTGGAAAGGCCCGGGGTCTCTTAAAGAGGGCCACTGAAGCTTTCTTT
- TRBJ1-4 TRBV24-1 - CATSGQGMSNEKLFF TGTGCCACCAGTGGGCAGGGTATGTCTAATGAAAAACTGTTTTTT
TRBD2 TRBJ2-5 TRBV7-2 - CASSFPAGGQETQYF TGTGCCAGCAGCTTCCCAGCGGGGGGGCAGGAGACCCAGTACTTC
TRBD1 TRBJ2-3 TRBV6-5 - CASSSYRGRGSDTQYF TGTGCCAGCAGTTCCTACAGGGGGCGAGGGTCAGATACGCAGTATTTT
TRBD1 TRBJ1-1 TRBV4-1 - CASSQPGQGDTEAFF TGCGCCAGCAGCCAGCCCGGACAGGGGGACACTGAAGCTTTCTTT
TRBD1 TRBJ1-2 TRBV12-3/TRBV12-4 once CASSFGQGEGYTF TGTGCCAGCAGTTTTGGACAGGGAGAAGGCTACACCTTC
- TRBJ2-5 TRBV18 few CASSPARRETQYF TGTGCCAGCTCACCGGCCCGCAGGGAGACCCAGTACTTC
TRBD1 TRBJ1-2 TRBV19 few CASSQNRGYGYTF TGTGCCAGTAGTCAGAACAGGGGATATGGCTACACCTTC
TRBD1 TRBJ1-4 TRBV27 - CASSSQGRGTGHEKLFF TGTGCCAGCAGTTCACAGGGGCGCGGGACAGGGCATGAAAAACTGTTTTTT
- TRBJ1-5 TRBV3-1/TRBV3-2 few CASSRGYSNQPQHF TGTGCCAGCAGCCGAGGGTATAGCAATCAGCCCCAGCATTTT
- TRBJ2-1 TRBV2 - CASSEAMRNNEQFF TGTGCCAGCAGTGAAGCCATGAGAAATAATGAGCAGTTCTTC
- TRBJ1-2 TRBV5-1 - CASSLDFGQTNYGYTF TGCGCCAGCAGCTTGGATTTTGGACAGACTAACTATGGCTACACCTTC
TRBD1 TRBJ1-2 TRBV2 - CASNVVWDSYGYTF TGTGCCAGCAACGTGGTCTGGGACAGCTATGGCTACACCTTC
TRBD1 TRBJ1-2 TRBV5-1 - CASSGQGANYGYTF TGCGCCAGCAGCGGACAGGGGGCAAACTATGGCTACACCTTC